Listed below are T cell receptor beta chains from one sample, sequenced in a study of blood T cell repertoires in COVID-19. Clones were read by immunoSEQ multiplex PCR, and TCRdb kept only the in-frame ones, dropping some. The repertoire holds approximately 280,000 clones, with more than 75% as singletons. Sequencing was performed on peripheral blood. These receptors were obtained from a woman between 25 and 40 years old who had recovered from COVID-19. CDR3s include the opening cysteine and the closing phenylalanine or tryptophan. Fields, in order: CDR3 DNA, CDR3 protein, J gene, D gene, V gene, clone size. D genes are given only for firm matches. Some rows have no size entry. The others give once, few or many, or a class for an expanded clone.

DNA: TGTGCCAGCAGCTTGTGGGCCCAGACGAACACTGAAGCTTTCTTT; CDR3: CASSLWAQTNTEAFF; J: TRBJ1-1; D: .; V: TRBV5-4; size: .
DNA: TGCGCCAGCAGCTTGGCCAACGGGGGGACCACCGGGGAGCTGTTTTTT; CDR3: CASSLANGGTTGELFF; J: TRBJ2-2; D: TRBD2; V: TRBV5-1; size: .
DNA: TGTGCCAGCACCGCCGACAGGGACGGGGAGACCCAGTACTTC; CDR3: CASTADRDGETQYF; J: TRBJ2-5; D: TRBD1; V: TRBV6-6; size: .
DNA: TGTGCCAGCAGTTTCCCGTTCCTCGAGCAGTACTTC; CDR3: CASSFPFLEQYF; J: TRBJ2-7; D: .; V: TRBV28; size: .
DNA: TGTGCCAGCAGCTTCGGGACAGGGAATTATGGCTACACCTTC; CDR3: CASSFGTGNYGYTF; J: TRBJ1-2; D: TRBD1; V: TRBV7-9; size: .
DNA: TGTGCCAGCAGTGCCGGGACAGGGTCCCCTTTGGACTATGGCTACACCTTC; CDR3: CASSAGTGSPLDYGYTF; J: TRBJ1-2; D: TRBD1; V: TRBV25-1; size: .
DNA: TGTGCCAGTAGTATAGACCGCACCCGTGTAGACACTGAAGCTTTCTTT; CDR3: CASSIDRTRVDTEAFF; J: TRBJ1-1; D: .; V: TRBV19; size: .
DNA: TGTGCCAGCAAGGGACTAGCGGACTTAGATACGCAGTATTTT; CDR3: CASKGLADLDTQYF; J: TRBJ2-3; D: TRBD2; V: TRBV10-3; size: .
DNA: TGTGCCAGCAGCTTAGGACTAGCGGGAGGGCCTAGGGGAGAGACCCAGTACTTC; CDR3: CASSLGLAGGPRGETQYF; J: TRBJ2-5; D: TRBD2; V: TRBV7-2; size: .
DNA: TGTGCCAGCAGCTTAGAGACTGAGGATAACATTCAGTACTTC; CDR3: CASSLETEDNIQYF; J: TRBJ2-4; D: .; V: TRBV13; size: .
DNA: TGTGCCAGCAGCTTTCAACGACAGAGTAACTATGGCTACACCTTC; CDR3: CASSFQRQSNYGYTF; J: TRBJ1-2; D: .; V: TRBV5-5; size: .
DNA: TGTGCCAGCAGCTCCTTCCAGACCAGCGGGGTGGAGACCCAGTACTTC; CDR3: CASSSFQTSGVETQYF; J: TRBJ2-5; D: TRBD2; V: TRBV11-2; size: once
DNA: TGTGCCAGCAGTTTTCCAAGCCATGAGCAGTTCTTC; CDR3: CASSFPSHEQFF; J: TRBJ2-1; D: .; V: TRBV27; size: .
DNA: TGTGCCAGCAGCGGACAGGTCGACCGGGAGCTGTTTTTT; CDR3: CASSGQVDRELFF; J: TRBJ2-2; D: TRBD1; V: TRBV6-5; size: .
DNA: TGCAGCGCCCGACACAGACAGGGTGATAGGGAGGATACGCAGTATTTT; CDR3: CSARHRQGDREDTQYF; J: TRBJ2-3; D: TRBD1; V: TRBV29-1; size: .
DNA: TGTGCCAGCAGCTCCCCCGCTAGCGGGTACGAGCAGTACTTC; CDR3: CASSSPASGYEQYF; J: TRBJ2-7; D: TRBD2; V: TRBV7-9; size: .
DNA: TGTGCCAGCTCATCCCGGACAGGGATCTACGAGCAGTACTTC; CDR3: CASSSRTGIYEQYF; J: TRBJ2-7; D: TRBD1; V: TRBV18; size: once
DNA: TGTGCTGGATCCGAGGGGCGGGGTAGCACAGATACGCAGTATTTT; CDR3: CAGSEGRGSTDTQYF; J: TRBJ2-3; D: .; V: TRBV28; size: once
DNA: TGTGCCAGCACCCATTCGGGAGTTCAGTACTTC; CDR3: CASTHSGVQYF; J: TRBJ2-4; D: .; V: TRBV27; size: once
DNA: TGTGCCAGCTCACCTCAGGGGCAGGGAAACACCATATATTTT; CDR3: CASSPQGQGNTIYF; J: TRBJ1-3; D: .; V: TRBV18; size: .
DNA: TGCAGCGTTGAAACAGGGGAAGGGTCTGGAAACACCATATATTTT; CDR3: CSVETGEGSGNTIYF; J: TRBJ1-3; D: TRBD1; V: TRBV29-1; size: .
DNA: TGCGCCAGCAGCCAAGGCCCGGGACAGGCGGACTATGGCTACACCTTC; CDR3: CASSQGPGQADYGYTF; J: TRBJ1-2; D: TRBD1; V: TRBV4-1; size: .
DNA: TGTGCCAGTAAAGCAGACAAATATAGCAATCAGCCCCAGCATTTT; CDR3: CASKADKYSNQPQHF; J: TRBJ1-5; D: .; V: TRBV19; size: .
DNA: TGTGCCTGGAGTGGCGACAGGGGGCAGATCTCCTACCACTTT; CDR3: CAWSGDRGQISYHF; J: TRBJ1-6; D: TRBD1; V: TRBV30; size: .
DNA: TGTGCCAGCAGCGCGCGACAGGGGGCGGGCGGCTACACCTTC; CDR3: CASSARQGAGGYTF; J: TRBJ1-2; D: TRBD1; V: TRBV5-8; size: .
DNA: TGCGCCAGCAGCTTGGGGGCGGAGCTGTTTTTT; CDR3: CASSLGAELFF; J: TRBJ2-2; D: .; V: TRBV5-1; size: .
DNA: TGTGCCAGCAGCCTGACAGAATTGAACACTGAAGCTTTCTTT; CDR3: CASSLTELNTEAFF; J: TRBJ1-1; D: .; V: TRBV2; size: .
DNA: TGTGCCAGCAGCCTAACTGGCACAGGGAGTTACGAGCAGTACTTC; CDR3: CASSLTGTGSYEQYF; J: TRBJ2-7; D: .; V: TRBV7-9; size: .
DNA: TGTGCCAGCAGCCGGACTAGCGGGTCCTACGAGCAGTACTTC; CDR3: CASSRTSGSYEQYF; J: TRBJ2-7; D: TRBD2; V: TRBV7-2; size: .
DNA: TGTGCCAGTAGTACCGAGGGTACCTACGAGCAGTACTTC; CDR3: CASSTEGTYEQYF; J: TRBJ2-7; D: .; V: TRBV19; size: .
DNA: TGTGCCAGCAGCTTAGTGGCCGGGGCCAACGTCCTGACTTTC; CDR3: CASSLVAGANVLTF; J: TRBJ2-6; D: .; V: TRBV7-9; size: many
DNA: TGTGCCACCAGTGATCCCGACTATGGCTACACCTTC; CDR3: CATSDPDYGYTF; J: TRBJ1-2; D: .; V: TRBV24-1; size: .
DNA: TGCAGCCCCCGCGGGAACACTGAAGCTTTCTTT; CDR3: CSPRGNTEAFF; J: TRBJ1-1; D: .; V: TRBV20-1; size: .
DNA: TGTGCCAGCACCCCCCCGGGAACCTATGGCTACACCTTC; CDR3: CASTPPGTYGYTF; J: TRBJ1-2; D: .; V: TRBV2; size: .
DNA: TGTGCCAGCAGCATCACAGGGGATAATTCACCCCTCCACTTT; CDR3: CASSITGDNSPLHF; J: TRBJ1-6; D: TRBD1; V: TRBV4-2; size: .
DNA: TGTGCCAGCAGCGTAGGTCTTACTAGCGGTCACCAAGAGACCCAGTACTTC; CDR3: CASSVGLTSGHQETQYF; J: TRBJ2-5; D: TRBD2; V: TRBV9; size: .
DNA: TGTGCCAGCAGCTCCAACCTCTTGCGGGAGATGAACACTGAAGCTTTCTTT; CDR3: CASSSNLLREMNTEAFF; J: TRBJ1-1; D: .; V: TRBV11-2; size: .
DNA: TGCAGCGTTAAACCAATAGAGAATGAGCAGTTCTTC; CDR3: CSVKPIENEQFF; J: TRBJ2-1; D: .; V: TRBV29-1; size: once
DNA: TGTGCCAGCAGCCGTGGACAGGGAACCGAGCAGTACTTC; CDR3: CASSRGQGTEQYF; J: TRBJ2-7; D: TRBD1; V: TRBV7-8; size: .
DNA: TGTGCCAGCAGAAGTAGGGACAGGGCCTCAGGCACCGGGAACACTGAAGCTTTCTTT; CDR3: CASRSRDRASGTGNTEAFF; J: TRBJ1-1; D: TRBD1; V: TRBV14; size: .
DNA: TGTGCCAGCAGTTTTGTCGGGGGAAACGAGCAGTACTTC; CDR3: CASSFVGGNEQYF; J: TRBJ2-7; D: .; V: TRBV12-3/TRBV12-4; size: few
DNA: TGTGCCAGCAGCTTGGCCCTGGTGGGAGGGAGGAATGAAGCTTTCTTT; CDR3: CASSLALVGGRNEAFF; J: TRBJ1-1; D: .; V: TRBV5-4; size: .
DNA: TGTGCCAGCACCTATCTGAGCGGGGGGTTCTACAATGAGCAGTTCTTC; CDR3: CASTYLSGGFYNEQFF; J: TRBJ2-1; D: TRBD2; V: TRBV5-4; size: once
DNA: TGTGCCAGCAGCGGACTAGCGGGACTAGAGACCCAGTACTTC; CDR3: CASSGLAGLETQYF; J: TRBJ2-5; D: TRBD2; V: TRBV25-1; size: .